Listed here is a single TCR beta chain. This clonotype came up many times. Its binding antigen is unknown. One base away there is no much larger clone; base qualities are not given. The sample's time point label, decoded: sample taken at primary tumor resection. Whole RNA extracted from tumor and nontumor lung tissue, or from cryopreserved PBMC samples, was used for TCR sequencing without cell sorting. Donors were around 69 patients with early-stage, untreated non-small cell lung cancer from the lung TRACERx cohort. Only patients for whom sufficient RNA was available from at least two tumor regions were selected for TCR sequencing. These data are taken from a study of spatial heterogeneity in lung cancer (dated by TCRdb to the late 2010s). With respect to the entire study: Beta-chain transcripts were consistently detected in greater numbers than alpha-chain transcripts, which likely reflected higher beta-chain transcript abundance. In the raw uncorrected reads, each unique combination of TCR and UMI appeared more than ten times on average. In non-small cell lung cancer, the study made a quantitative comparison of TCR alpha and beta repertoires among multiple tumor regions, matched nontumor lung and blood. TCR repertoire features were related to nonsynonymous mutation counts determined by whole-exome sequencing of tumor tissue. Both alpha and beta chains were TCR-sequenced in samples taken at surgery, namely 220 tumor regions, approximately 63 matched nontumor lung samples and 45 to 60 PBMC samples.

Taken from the germline V gene, the CDR1 and CDR2 loops are SGHTA and FQGNSA. The CDR3 has 14 amino acids, counting the end cysteine and phenylalanine. The only DNA kept is the CDR3, 42 bases in frame from the first base. Trimmed from V: 1 base; trimmed from J: 6 bases; junction bases lacking a gene match: 2. What the study reported, not specific to this receptor: Ubiquitous expanded tumor TCRs showed up in blood more often at tumor resection than at routine follow-up. Additional single-cell paired TCR alpha and beta sequencing was considered necessary to confirm, at a functional level, the hypothesis that regional TCRs recognize regional mutations.

Library creation used 5' RACE. Sequencing instrument: NextSeq 500. To allow correction of PCR and sequencing errors, the TCR library protocol tagged every TCR cDNA molecule with a unique molecular identifier. Turning to the authors' computational methods: Decombinator tools were used for TCR identification, UMI-based error correction and CDR3 extraction. TCRs above a frequency of 2 per 1,000, corresponding to the top 1% of the tumor frequency distribution, were defined as expanded. Each repertoire was subsampled 100 times to 5,000 TCRs, after which Renyi diversity was computed with the R vegan package. CDR3 similarity networks were built from amino acid triplet string-kernel similarity, connecting CDR3s with pairwise similarity above 0.82. The public reads were run again by TCRdb, first through fastp at Q25 and then through MiXCR, and only productive beta chains were kept. Entries that share a CDR3 protein sequence are merged under the most common genes and DNA. The V and J calls come from TCRdb's annotation, not from the publication. This sample gives about 50,000 distinct CDR3 sequences in total; roughly 7.2% of them show up just once. Approximately 13% of the sample is taken by the ten largest.

The material was PBMCs, obtained at surgery. The V gene is TRBV7-2 and the J gene is TRBJ2-2, with 7 central nucleotides matching TRBD2. The receptor was derived from a female donor with early-stage non-small cell lung cancer. The CDR3 here reads CASSLGEGSGELFF. The bases are TGTGCCAGCAGCTTAGGGGAGGGGTCCGGGGAGCTGTTTTTT.